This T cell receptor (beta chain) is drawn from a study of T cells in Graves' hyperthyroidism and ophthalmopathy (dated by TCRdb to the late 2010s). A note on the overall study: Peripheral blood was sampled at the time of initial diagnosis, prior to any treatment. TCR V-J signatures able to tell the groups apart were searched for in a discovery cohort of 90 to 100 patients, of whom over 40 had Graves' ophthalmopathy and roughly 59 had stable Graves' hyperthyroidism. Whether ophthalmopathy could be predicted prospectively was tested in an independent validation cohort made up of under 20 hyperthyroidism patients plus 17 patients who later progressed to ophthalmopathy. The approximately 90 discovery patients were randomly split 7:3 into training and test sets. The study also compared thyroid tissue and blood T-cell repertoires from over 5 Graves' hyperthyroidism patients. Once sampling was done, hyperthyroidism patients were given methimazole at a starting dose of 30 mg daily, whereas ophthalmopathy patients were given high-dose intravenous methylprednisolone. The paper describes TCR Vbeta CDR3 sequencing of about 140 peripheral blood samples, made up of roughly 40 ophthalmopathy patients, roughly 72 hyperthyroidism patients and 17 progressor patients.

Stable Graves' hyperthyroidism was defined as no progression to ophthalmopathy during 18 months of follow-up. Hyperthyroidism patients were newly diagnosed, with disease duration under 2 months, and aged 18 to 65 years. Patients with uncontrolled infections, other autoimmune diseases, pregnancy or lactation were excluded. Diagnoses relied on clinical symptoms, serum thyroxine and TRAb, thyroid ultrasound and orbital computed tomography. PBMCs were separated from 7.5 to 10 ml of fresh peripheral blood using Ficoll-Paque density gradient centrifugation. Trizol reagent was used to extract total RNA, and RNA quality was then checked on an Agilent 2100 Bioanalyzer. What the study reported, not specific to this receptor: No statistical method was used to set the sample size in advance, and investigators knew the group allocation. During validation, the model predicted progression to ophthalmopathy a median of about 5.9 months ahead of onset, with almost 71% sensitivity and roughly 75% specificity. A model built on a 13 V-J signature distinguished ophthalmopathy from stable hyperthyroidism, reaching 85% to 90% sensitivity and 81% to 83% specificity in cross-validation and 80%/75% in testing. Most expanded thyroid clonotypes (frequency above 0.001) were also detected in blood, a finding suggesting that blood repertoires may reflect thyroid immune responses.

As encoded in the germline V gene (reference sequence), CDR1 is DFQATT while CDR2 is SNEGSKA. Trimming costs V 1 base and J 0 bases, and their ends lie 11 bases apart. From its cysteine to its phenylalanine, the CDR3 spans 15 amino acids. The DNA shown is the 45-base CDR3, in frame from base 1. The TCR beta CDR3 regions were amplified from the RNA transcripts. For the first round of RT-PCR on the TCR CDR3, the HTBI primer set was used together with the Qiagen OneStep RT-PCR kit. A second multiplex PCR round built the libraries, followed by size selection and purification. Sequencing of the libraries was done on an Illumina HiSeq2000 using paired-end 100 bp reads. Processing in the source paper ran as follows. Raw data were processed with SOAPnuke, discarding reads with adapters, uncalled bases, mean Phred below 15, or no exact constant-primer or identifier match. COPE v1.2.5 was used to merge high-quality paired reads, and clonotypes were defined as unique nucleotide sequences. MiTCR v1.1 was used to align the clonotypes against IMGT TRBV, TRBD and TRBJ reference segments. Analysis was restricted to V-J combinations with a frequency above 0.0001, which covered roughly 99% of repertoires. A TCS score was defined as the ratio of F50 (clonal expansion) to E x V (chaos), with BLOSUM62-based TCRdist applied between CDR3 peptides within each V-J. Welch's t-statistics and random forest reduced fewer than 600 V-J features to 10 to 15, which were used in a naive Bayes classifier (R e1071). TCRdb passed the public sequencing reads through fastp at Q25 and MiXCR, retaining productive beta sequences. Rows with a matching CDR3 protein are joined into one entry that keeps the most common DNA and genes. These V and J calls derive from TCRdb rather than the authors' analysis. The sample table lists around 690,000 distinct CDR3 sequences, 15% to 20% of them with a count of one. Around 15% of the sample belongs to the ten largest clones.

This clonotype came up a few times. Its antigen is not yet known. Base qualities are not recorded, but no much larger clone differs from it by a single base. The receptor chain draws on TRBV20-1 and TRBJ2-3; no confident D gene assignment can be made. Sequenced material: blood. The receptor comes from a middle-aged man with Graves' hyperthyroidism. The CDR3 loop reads CSARGRVPSTDTQYF. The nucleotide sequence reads TGCAGTGCTAGAGGCCGGGTTCCTAGCACAGATACGCAGTATTTT.